This TCR beta chain was sequenced for a study of blood T cell repertoires in COVID-19. For the study at large: COVID-19 samples from acute and convalescent phases originated in the United States, Italy and Spain. T cells, B-cell-depleted T cells, or PBMCs supplied cDNA or gDNA.

Germline V gives CDR1 MDHEN, CDR2 SYDVKM. V gave up 4 bases and J gave up 0 bases; unmatched junction bases: 12. The CDR3 is 17 residues long. The method was immunoSEQ multiplex PCR; TCRdb's version includes in-frame clones alone and lacks a portion of them. The table has 250,000 to 300,000 clones, approximately 77% seen once. This chain connects TRBV28 to TRBJ2-7, with TRBD2 matching 7 bases. The source is a woman aged 18-29 years with acute or convalescent COVID-19. Sequenced: peripheral blood. CDR3 DNA: TGTGCCAGCAGTTCATCCGATCTAGCGGCCTTCTCCTACGAGCAGTACTTC. It encodes CASSSSDLAAFSYEQYF.